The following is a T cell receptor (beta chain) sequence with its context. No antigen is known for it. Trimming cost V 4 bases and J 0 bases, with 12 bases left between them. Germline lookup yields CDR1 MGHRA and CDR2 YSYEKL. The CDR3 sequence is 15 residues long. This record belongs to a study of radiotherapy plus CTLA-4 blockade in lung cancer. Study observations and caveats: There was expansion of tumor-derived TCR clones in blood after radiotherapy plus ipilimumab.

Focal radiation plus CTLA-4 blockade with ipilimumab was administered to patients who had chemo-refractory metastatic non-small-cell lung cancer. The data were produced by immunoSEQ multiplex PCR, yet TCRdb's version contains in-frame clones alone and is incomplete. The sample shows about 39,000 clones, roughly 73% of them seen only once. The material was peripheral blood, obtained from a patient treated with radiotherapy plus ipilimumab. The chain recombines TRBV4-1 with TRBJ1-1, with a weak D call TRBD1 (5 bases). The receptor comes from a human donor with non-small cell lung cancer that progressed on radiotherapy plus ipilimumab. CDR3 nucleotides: TGCGCCAGCAGCCGAATAGACAGCGTGAACACTGAAGCTTTCTTT. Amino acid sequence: CASSRIDSVNTEAFF.